This T cell receptor (beta chain) derives from a study of cytomegalovirus exposure and HLA in healthy donors. Study conclusions and caveats: In a later analysis, at a false discovery rate of 0.05, approximately 16,000 TCR beta sequences matched HLA alleles.

CDR1 LNHDA and CDR2 SQIVND come from the germline V gene (reference sequence). The length of the CDR3 is 13 residues. V shed 6 bases and J shed 1 base, with 9 bases lying between them. The study ran its PCR with 60 Vbeta and 13 Jbeta primers. Produced via immunoSEQ multiplex PCR; TCRdb's table is partial and in-frame only. The sample lists approximately 100,000 clones; approximately 80% were seen once. Notes on this clone: Antigen unknown.

This TCR derives from a woman aged 40-49 years in good health and CMV-seronegative. Material for sequencing was PBMCs. The V gene is TRBV19, the J gene TRBJ1-1; D is undetermined. DNA of the CDR3: TGTGCCAGTAGCACCCGCAGGAACACTGAAGCTTTCTTT. Protein product: CASSTRRNTEAFF. Supplemented by reference TRBV19 and TRBJ1-1, the full variable domain reads DGGITQSPKYLFRKEGQNVTLSCEQNLNHDAMYWYRQDPGQGLRLIYYSQIVNDFQKGDIAEGYSVSREKKESFPLTVTSAQKNPTAFYLCASSTRRNTEAFFGQGTRLTVV.